The TCR beta chain described here comes from a study of blood T cells in healthy people across ages. At the level of the study: Capturing about one barcoded beta molecule per two T cells was achieved by template switching.

The germline gives CDR1 DFQATT, CDR2 SNEGSKA (reference sequence). The V and J ends lost 3 bases and 5 bases respectively, with 11 bases between them. The CDR3 has 13 residues. Primers used in a second PCR of roughly 6 to 12 cycles were a sample-barcoded 5' primer and a J-beta primer mix. The authors tagged each cDNA molecule using a template-switch adaptor with 12 random nucleotides. TCRdb independently ran MiXCR on the 5' RACE reads; one entry per CDR3 protein. The sample has around 970,000 distinct CDR3 sequences; roughly 51% are singletons. The TCR comes from a woman aged 60-70 years in good health. This chain connects TRBV20-1 to TRBJ1-5; D is undetermined. The specimen was blood. The CDR3 is CSASRHSDQPQHF. The DNA of the CDR3 is TGCAGTGCTAGTCGACACTCCGATCAGCCCCAGCATTTT.